This T cell receptor (beta chain) was observed in a study of human T cells and chemical hapten exposure. Looking at the study overall: Read at 6 days, the patch tests placed 0.01% DPC on the upper back. The patients, most of them female, presented with alopecia areata, totalis or universalis. Findings and limits, study-wide: Expanded TCRs created a significantly greater count of big CDR3 similarity clusters than controls did.

Original processing notes: Sampled TCR counts reached a median of roughly 100,000 per sample, with values ranging from about 23,224 to 700,000. TCRdb analysed the RACE reads with MiXCR anew, one entry per CDR3 protein. V and J calls and clone size were set by TCRdb, not the authors. The sample holds 20,000 to 30,000 distinct CDR3 sequences, 9.4% seen once. This clonotype came up many times. The antigen remains undetermined. Time point specified: patch test 2, 6 weeks after DPC sensitization. Treatment indicated: therapeutic diphenylcyclopropenone sensitization with weekly scalp DPC. The CDR3 is made up of 15 amino acids. V lost 3 bases, J lost 4 bases, and 13 bases lay in between. Germline V gene lookup returns CDR1 SGHTA and CDR2 FQGNSA.

This sample comprised whole blood, obtained in connection with sensitization to the hapten diphenylcyclopropenone (DPC). The chain has TRBV7-2 and TRBJ1-5; a weak D match, TRBD1 (5 bases). The sequence came from a man aged 25-40 years with alopecia areata. Some clones in this sample may be carry-over from other donors' samples. CDR3 sequence reads: CASSFQGLLNQPQHF. CDR3 nucleotides: TGTGCCAGCAGCTTCCAGGGACTCCTAAATCAGCCCCAGCATTTT.